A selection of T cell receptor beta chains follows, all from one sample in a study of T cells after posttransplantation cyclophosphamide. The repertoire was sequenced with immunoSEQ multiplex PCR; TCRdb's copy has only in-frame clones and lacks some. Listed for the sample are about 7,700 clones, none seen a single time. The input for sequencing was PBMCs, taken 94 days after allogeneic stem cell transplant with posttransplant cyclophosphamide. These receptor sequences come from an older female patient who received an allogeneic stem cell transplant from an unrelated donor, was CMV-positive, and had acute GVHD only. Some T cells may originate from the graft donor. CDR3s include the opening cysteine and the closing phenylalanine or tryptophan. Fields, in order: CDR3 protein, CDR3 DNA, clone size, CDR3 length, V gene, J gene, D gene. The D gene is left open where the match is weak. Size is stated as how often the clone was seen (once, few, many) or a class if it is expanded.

CDR3 protein: CASNSDRRGGYTF; CDR3 DNA: TGTGCCAGCAATTCGGACAGGAGGGGCGGCTACACCTTC; clone size: many; CDR3 length: 13; V gene: TRBV2; J gene: TRBJ1-2; D gene: TRBD1
CDR3 protein: CASRLPSGTATYEQYF; CDR3 DNA: TGTGCCAGCAGGTTACCCAGCGGGACCGCTACCTACGAGCAGTACTTC; clone size: many; CDR3 length: 16; V gene: TRBV2; J gene: TRBJ2-7; D gene: TRBD2
CDR3 protein: CASSLWPRTGSGTDTQYF; CDR3 DNA: TGTGCCAGCAGTTTATGGCCCCGGACAGGGTCGGGCACAGATACGCAGTATTTT; clone size: many; CDR3 length: 18; V gene: TRBV28; J gene: TRBJ2-3; D gene: TRBD1
CDR3 protein: CASSIEAYYGYTF; CDR3 DNA: TGTGCCAGTAGTATCGAGGCTTACTATGGCTACACCTTC; clone size: many; CDR3 length: 13; V gene: TRBV19; J gene: TRBJ1-2; D gene: -
CDR3 protein: CASSTGYAEKLFF; CDR3 DNA: TGTGCCAGCAGCACAGGGTACGCTGAAAAACTGTTTTTT; clone size: medium-sized; CDR3 length: 13; V gene: TRBV27; J gene: TRBJ1-4; D gene: -
CDR3 protein: CASSFTRGQPQHF; CDR3 DNA: TGTGCCAGCAGCTTCACCAGGGGTCAGCCCCAGCATTTT; clone size: medium-sized; CDR3 length: 13; V gene: TRBV7-8; J gene: TRBJ1-5; D gene: -
CDR3 protein: CATSDSTAGGYTF; CDR3 DNA: TGTGCCACCAGTGATTCGACAGCGGGTGGCTACACCTTC; clone size: many; CDR3 length: 13; V gene: TRBV24-1; J gene: TRBJ1-2; D gene: -
CDR3 protein: CSVIRTSGRALYNEQFF; CDR3 DNA: TGCAGCGTTATTAGGACTAGCGGGAGGGCCCTATACAATGAGCAGTTCTTC; clone size: many; CDR3 length: 17; V gene: TRBV29-1; J gene: TRBJ2-1; D gene: TRBD2
CDR3 protein: CSVDRGGRIDNEQFF; CDR3 DNA: TGCAGCGTCGACCGAGGCGGGAGGATTGACAATGAGCAGTTCTTC; clone size: many; CDR3 length: 15; V gene: TRBV29-1; J gene: TRBJ2-1; D gene: TRBD2
CDR3 protein: CASSLRGAGGVGELFF; CDR3 DNA: TGTGCCAGCAGCCTTCGGGGGGCTGGGGGTGTCGGGGAGCTGTTTTTT; clone size: many; CDR3 length: 16; V gene: TRBV11-2; J gene: TRBJ2-2; D gene: -
CDR3 protein: CASSPSVSSYNEQFF; CDR3 DNA: TGTGCCAGCTCGCCGAGCGTCAGCTCCTACAATGAGCAGTTCTTC; clone size: many; CDR3 length: 15; V gene: TRBV18; J gene: TRBJ2-1; D gene: -
CDR3 protein: CAISESRQGNTEAFF; CDR3 DNA: TGTGCCATCAGTGAGTCGAGGCAGGGGAACACTGAAGCTTTCTTT; clone size: medium-sized; CDR3 length: 15; V gene: TRBV10-3; J gene: TRBJ1-1; D gene: -
CDR3 protein: CASRYATGGSGANVLTF; CDR3 DNA: TGTGCAAGTCGCTACGCGACAGGGGGCTCTGGGGCCAACGTCCTGACTTTC; clone size: many; CDR3 length: 17; V gene: TRBV7-9; J gene: TRBJ2-6; D gene: TRBD1
CDR3 protein: CASSSPPGRPNEKLFF; CDR3 DNA: TGTGCCAGCAGTTCTCCCCCAGGCCGGCCTAATGAAAAACTGTTTTTT; clone size: many; CDR3 length: 16; V gene: TRBV12-3/TRBV12-4; J gene: TRBJ1-4; D gene: -
CDR3 protein: CATSDPGQGTYEQYF; CDR3 DNA: TGTGCCACCAGTGATCCGGGACAGGGAACCTACGAGCAGTACTTC; clone size: many; CDR3 length: 15; V gene: TRBV24-1; J gene: TRBJ2-7; D gene: TRBD1